These 18 T cell receptor beta chains were sequenced from one sample in a study of blood T cell repertoires in COVID-19. Measured with immunoSEQ multiplex PCR; TCRdb has only the in-frame clones, and not every one. Found here are fewer than 500,000 clones, roughly nine tenths of them singletons; the top ten hold 0.7%. Material for sequencing was PBMCs or T cells enriched from blood (not recorded which). Source of these receptors: a woman aged 18-35 years who had recovered from COVID-19.

The genes are TRBV6-1 and TRBJ1-2; D is ambiguous. Looked up from germline, CDR1 is MNHNS and CDR2 is SASEGT. Trimming pared 0 bases from V and 4 bases from J, leaving 12 bases between. The CDR3 has 15 residues. In DNA, the CDR3 is TGTGCCAGCAGTGAAGCCGGTGGCGGGATCTATGGCTACACCTTC. Its protein product is CASSEAGGGIYGYTF.

This clone was seen more than once but under ten times. Distinct nucleotide sequences in the sample also encode this CDR3. The CDR3, as DNA: TGCAGTGCTAGTCGGACAGGAGACTATGGCTACACCTTC. Amino acids: CSASRTGDYGYTF. This chain joins TRBV20-1 and TRBJ1-2; TRBD1 matches 7 bases. V was clipped by 3 bases and J by 3 bases; unmatched bases: 4. There are 13 residues in the CDR3. Germline loops: CDR1 DFQATT, CDR2 SNEGSKA (reference sequence).

The rearrangement joins TRBV4-1 to TRBJ1-2; 7 nucleotides align to TRBD1. The CDR3 sequence is 16 residues long. Trimming at V came to 2 bases and at J to 0 bases, leaving 6 bases not matched to a gene. CDR1 and CDR2 (germline): MGHRA, YSYEKL. This CDR3 reads CASSQPGTVSNYGYTF. The DNA of the CDR3 is TGCGCCAGCAGCCAACCCGGGACAGTATCTAACTATGGCTACACCTTC.

The chain is built from TRBV5-1 and TRBJ2-3; weak D call: TRBD1 (6 bases). The germline V gene encodes CDR1 SGHRS and CDR2 YFSETQ. This CDR3 has 17 residues. The V end lost 0 bases, the J end lost 1 base, and 15 bases lay between the germline ends. CDR3 coding DNA: TGCGCCAGCAGCTTGGCGAAGGGGGATACCGGCACAGATACGCAGTATTTT. It codes for CASSLAKGDTGTDTQYF.

This chain joins TRBV5-6 and TRBJ2-5; D gene unclear. The germline V gene encodes CDR1 SGHDT and CDR2 YYEEEE. The ends were cut back, 3 bases at V and 0 bases at J, with 15 bases in the middle. CDR3 size: 16 residues. CDR3 nucleotides: TGTGCCAGCAGCTCAGAGTTTACTAACTACCAAGAGACCCAGTACTTC. The encoded protein is CASSSEFTNYQETQYF.

This clone was counted once. V is TRBV15 and J is TRBJ1-2, with no clear D. V lost 0 bases to trimming and J lost 6 bases, with 11 bases between them. The CDR3 has 14 amino acids. Germline values: CDR1 LNHNV, CDR2 YYDKDF (reference sequence). The CDR3 protein is CATSREPGFDGYTF. DNA for the CDR3: TGTGCCACCAGCAGAGAACCGGGGTTCGATGGCTACACCTTC.

The chain recombines TRBV27 with TRBJ2-1; weak D call: TRBD2 (6 bases). The CDR3 has 12 residues. From germline, CDR1 is MNHEY and CDR2 SMNVEV (reference sequence). Trimming took off 8 bases at V and 4 bases at J, with 9 bases between the two ends. CDR3 DNA: TGTGCCAGCCGGGGAGGATACAATGAGCAGTTCTTC. Translated: CASRGGYNEQFF.

The chain employs TRBV5-5 and TRBJ2-3; 15 positions agree with TRBD2. The J segment lost 1 base and the V segment lost 4 bases, leaving 7 bases of the junction unmatched. CDR1 is SGHKS and CDR2 is YYEKEE in the germline V gene (reference sequence). CDR3 length: 18 residues. The CDR3: CASSPGLAGGFRTDTQYF. For the CDR3, the DNA is TGTGCCAGCAGCCCGGGACTAGCGGGGGGATTTCGCACAGATACGCAGTATTTT. Looking up the rest from reference TRBV5-5 and TRBJ2-3 gives the full variable domain: DAGVTQSPTHLIKTRGQQVTLRCSPISGHKSVSWYQQVLGQGPQFIFQYYEKEERGRGNFPDRFSARQFPNYSSELNVNALLLGDSALYLCASSPGLAGGFRTDTQYFGPGTRLTVL.

The sample holds a few counts of this clone. This chain links TRBV3-1 (or the pseudogene TRBV3-2) with TRBJ1-3; D gene uncertain. V lost 3 bases and J lost 0, with 9 bases in between. This CDR3 is 15 amino acids long. Germline CDR1 LGHDT, CDR2 YNNKEL (reference sequence). The CDR3 bases are TGTGCCAGCAGCCAGAGTGGAGACTCTGGAAACACCATATATTTT. As protein: CASSQSGDSGNTIYF.

The chain uses TRBV3-1 (or the pseudogene TRBV3-2) and TRBJ1-2, with TRBD1 matching over 11 bases. The CDR3 covers 18 residues. After removal of 1 base from V and 5 bases from J, the junction contained 12 bases not matched to a gene. The germline CDR1 and CDR2 sequences are LGHDT and YNNKEL (reference sequence). The CDR3, as DNA: TGTGCCAGCAGCCAAGGGGGGCGGGGGACAGGGGGACTATATGGCTACACCTTC. Amino acid sequence: CASSQGGRGTGGLYGYTF.

This clone has a single count. The V and J genes are TRBV6-5 and TRBJ1-2, with D tentatively TRBD1 (5 bases). Germline CDR1 reads MNHEY; CDR2 reads SVGAGI. There are 15 residues in the CDR3. The V and J ends lost 2 bases and 4 bases respectively, with 14 bases between them. CDR3 region: CASSYPLGQSYGYTF. The CDR3 DNA reads as TGTGCCAGCAGTTACCCCCTGGGGCAGAGCTATGGCTACACCTTC.

The chain recombines TRBV4-1 with TRBJ2-6; maybe TRBD2 (5 bases). Trimming pared 4 bases from V and 6 bases from J, leaving 10 bases between. From germline, CDR1 is MGHRA and CDR2 YSYEKL. The CDR3 runs 14 residues. The CDR3, as DNA: TGCGCCAGCAGCCGGACTGTCGAGGCCAACGTCCTGACTTTC. It yields the protein CASSRTVEANVLTF.

This sequence joins TRBV5-1 and TRBJ1-2; D gene ambiguous. This CDR3 contains 14 residues. V was trimmed by 1 base and J by 5 bases, leaving 12 bases between them. Per germline, CDR1 SGHRS and CDR2 YFSETQ. DNA of the CDR3: TGCGCCAGCAGCTTGTTGGAGGATGGGTATGGCTACACCTTC. Amino acid sequence: CASSLLEDGYGYTF.

The chain joins TRBV19 to TRBJ2-6, with unresolved D. Deletions cut 0 bases from V and 1 base from J, with 4 bases between. The germline V gene encodes CDR1 LNHDA and CDR2 SQIVND (reference sequence). This CDR3 is 15 amino acids long. CDR3: CASSIESSGANVLTF. The CDR3 nucleotides read TGTGCCAGTAGTATAGAGAGTTCTGGGGCCAACGTCCTGACTTTC.

This chain joins TRBV5-1 and TRBJ1-3, with no clear D. Germline V gene data show CDR1 as SGHRS and CDR2 as YFSETQ. This CDR3 comprises 16 residues. The V and J ends lost 3 bases and 1 base respectively, with 14 bases between them. The CDR3 loop reads CASSWVPLGSGNTIYF. CDR3 bases: TGCGCCAGCAGCTGGGTCCCTCTCGGGTCTGGAAACACCATATATTTT.

This chain links TRBV28 with TRBJ1-3, with unresolved D. Germline CDR1 is MDHEN and CDR2 is SYDVKM. Trimming shortened V by 7 bases and J by 4 bases, and 11 bases separated the two germline ends. The CDR3 has 13 amino acids. CDR3 loop: CASKLPLGNTIYF. CDR3 nucleotide sequence: TGTGCCAGCAAACTACCTCTGGGAAACACCATATATTTT.

This chain connects TRBV2 to TRBJ1-5; perhaps TRBD1 as D (5 bases). CDR1 is SNHLY and CDR2 is FYNNEI in the germline V gene. V lost 4 bases, J lost 6 bases, and 16 bases lay in between. CDR3 length: 15 residues. CDR3 amino acids: CASSASGRAGQPQHF. CDR3 DNA sequence: TGTGCCAGCAGTGCCTCGGGCAGGGCTGGTCAGCCCCAGCATTTT.

V and J are TRBV11-2 and TRBJ1-1, with a tentative D call TRBD1 (6 bases). CDR1 and CDR2 (germline): SGHAT, FQNNGV. V was shortened by 3 bases and J by 6 bases, with 14 bases between the two germline ends. This CDR3 has 14 amino acids. The DNA of the CDR3 is TGTGCCAGCAGCTTTTTACAGGGAACCTCTGAAGCTTTCTTT. This translates into CASSFLQGTSEAFF.